This T cell receptor (beta chain) was identified in a study of blood T cell repertoires in COVID-19. Study details: PBMCs, B-cell-depleted T cells, or T cells were the source of the cDNA or gDNA that made up the material.

In the original analysis: Quantification of nucleated cells was approximated via reference gene primer amplification. Here immunoSEQ multiplex PCR was the method, and the copy in TCRdb shows in-frame clones only, minus some. The V and J calls and clone size come from that table; D and trimming were worked out from the DNA. The table shows roughly 150,000 clones, with 88% occurring only once. Per germline, CDR1 SGHDN and CDR2 FVKESK. With V trimmed by 4 bases and J by 5 bases, 7 bases remained unmatched. The CDR3 has 14 residues. The sequence derives from a human donor in a cohort sampled during active COVID-19. Sample: peripheral blood. V gene TRBV14 combines with J gene TRBJ1-1, with 7 bases aligning to TRBD1. Here the CDR3 reads CASSPWTGGTEAFF. The CDR3, as DNA: TGTGCCAGCAGCCCCTGGACAGGTGGTACTGAAGCTTTCTTT.